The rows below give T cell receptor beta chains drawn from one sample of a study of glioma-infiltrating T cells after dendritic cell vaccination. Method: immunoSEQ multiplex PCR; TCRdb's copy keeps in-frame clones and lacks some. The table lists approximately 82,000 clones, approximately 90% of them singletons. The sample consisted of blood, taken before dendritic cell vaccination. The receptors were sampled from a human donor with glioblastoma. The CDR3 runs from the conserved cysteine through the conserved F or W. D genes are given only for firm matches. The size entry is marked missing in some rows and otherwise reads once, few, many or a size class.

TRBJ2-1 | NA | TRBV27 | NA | TGTGCCAGCCTCGGACAGAAGTACAATGAGCAGTTCTTC | CASLGQKYNEQFF
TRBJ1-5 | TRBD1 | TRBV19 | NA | TGTGCCAGTAGTATGATGCCAGGGGGTGAGGGCAATCAGCCCCAGCATTTT | CASSMMPGGEGNQPQHF
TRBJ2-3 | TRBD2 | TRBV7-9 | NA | TGTGCCAGCAGCTTACCTGCAGCGGGGGTCCGCACAGATACGCAGTATTTT | CASSLPAAGVRTDTQYF
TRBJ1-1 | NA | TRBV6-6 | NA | TGTGCCAGCAGTTACACGACAGGATTGGAGACTGAAGCTTTCTTT | CASSYTTGLETEAFF
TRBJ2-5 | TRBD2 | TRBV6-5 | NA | TGTGCCAGCAGTCGTACTAGCGGGAGACAAGAGACCCAGTACTTC | CASSRTSGRQETQYF
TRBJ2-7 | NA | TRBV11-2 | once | TGTGCCAGCAGCTTAAGGGGTCGCCCCTACGAGCAGTACTTC | CASSLRGRPYEQYF
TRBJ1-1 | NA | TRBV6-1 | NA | TGTGCCAGCAGTGATAGCGCACCCCCTAGAACTGAAGCTTTCTTT | CASSDSAPPRTEAFF
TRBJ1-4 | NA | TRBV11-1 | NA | TGTGCCAGCAGCCGCCCCCTTGGAGAGCCAACTAATGAAAAACTGTTTTTT | CASSRPLGEPTNEKLFF
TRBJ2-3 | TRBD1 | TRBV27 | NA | TGTGCCAGCAGGAGGGACAGGGAGAGCACAGATACGCAGTATTTT | CASRRDRESTDTQYF
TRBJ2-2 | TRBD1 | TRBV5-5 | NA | TGTGCCAGCAGCTTGGTCGTCGGGACAGGAACGTCCGGGGAGCTGTTTTTT | CASSLVVGTGTSGELFF
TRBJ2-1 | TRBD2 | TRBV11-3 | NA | TGTGCCAGCAGCCCGAGGGCGCTAGCGGGAGGTGGGAATGAGCAGTTCTTC | CASSPRALAGGGNEQFF